This T cell receptor beta chain emerged from a study of shared clonotypes between healthy human individuals. TCRdb's table, derived via immunoSEQ multiplex PCR, lists solely in-frame clones and lacks some. The sample lists approximately 1.5 million clones, approximately 98% occurring once. About this clone itself: The same CDR3 can be traced to other DNA sequences in this sample.

The CDR3 sequence is 13 residues long. The V end was cut by 5 bases, the J end by 1 base, with 9 bases between. Germline V gene lookup returns CDR1 SGHNT and CDR2 YENEEA. This TCR came from a man aged 30 to 45 in good health. Sample: naive CD4+ T cells sorted from blood. Noted subset: CD45RA+ positively selected. The V gene is TRBV11-3, the J gene TRBJ2-7; D is perhaps TRBD2 (5 bases). Written as DNA, the CDR3 is TGTGCCAGCAGCCGGGGAGATTCCTACGAGCAGTACTTC. It yields the protein CASSRGDSYEQYF.